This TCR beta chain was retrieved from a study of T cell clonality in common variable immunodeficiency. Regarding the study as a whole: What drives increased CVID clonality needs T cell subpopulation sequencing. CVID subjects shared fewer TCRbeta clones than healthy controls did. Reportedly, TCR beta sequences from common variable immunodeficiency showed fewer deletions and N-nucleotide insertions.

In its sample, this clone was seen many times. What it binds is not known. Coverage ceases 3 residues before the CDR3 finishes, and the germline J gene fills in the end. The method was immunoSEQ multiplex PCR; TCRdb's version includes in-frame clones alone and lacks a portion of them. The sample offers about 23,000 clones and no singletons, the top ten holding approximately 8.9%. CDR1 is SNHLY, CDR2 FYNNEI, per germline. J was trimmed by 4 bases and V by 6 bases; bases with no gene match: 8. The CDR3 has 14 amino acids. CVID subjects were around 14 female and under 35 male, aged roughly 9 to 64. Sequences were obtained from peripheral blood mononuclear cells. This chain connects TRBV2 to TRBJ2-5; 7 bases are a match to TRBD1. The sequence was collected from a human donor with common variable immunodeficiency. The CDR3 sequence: CASRGARGRETQYF. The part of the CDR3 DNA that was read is TGTGCCAGCAGGGGAGCAAGGGGGCGAGAGACC. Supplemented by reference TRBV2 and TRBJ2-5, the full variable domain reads EPEVTQTPSHQVTQMGQEVILRCVPISNHLYFYWYRQILGQKVEFLVSFYNNEISEKSEIFDDQFSVERPDGSNFTLKIRSTKLEDSAMYFCASRGARGRETQYFGPGTRLLVL.